A single sample is the source of the 25 T cell receptor beta chains below, sequenced in a study of identical twins. Each CDR3 protein gets one entry after TCRdb re-called the 5' RACE reads with MiXCR. The data contain 1.5 million to 2 million distinct CDR3 sequences, around 29% of them singletons. What was sequenced was cord blood. Receptors originate from a newborn girl in good health.

The chain has TRBV20-1 and TRBJ2-3; TRBD2 agrees at 9 bases. Germline assignment: CDR1 DFQATT and CDR2 SNEGSKA (reference sequence). V lost 0 bases and J lost 6; bases outside the gene matches: 16. This CDR3 has 18 amino acids. CDR3 sequence reads: CSARDPQNAAGGMDTQYF. Written as DNA, the CDR3 is TGCAGTGCTAGAGATCCACAAAATGCGGCGGGAGGGATGGATACGCAGTATTTT.

This chain uses TRBV7-9 with TRBJ2-7; 9 nucleotides match TRBD1. Germline values: CDR1 SEHNR, CDR2 FQNEAQ (reference sequence). This CDR3 region has 12 residues. Trimming cost V 7 bases and J 5 bases; bases outside gene matches: 3. This CDR3 reads CASTYRGHEQYF. CDR3 DNA sequence: TGTGCCAGCACCTACAGGGGGCACGAGCAGTACTTC.

CDR3 nucleotides: TGCGCCAGCAGTGAGCTAGACAGAAACTATGGCTACACCTTC. Translated: CASSELDRNYGYTF. The chain has TRBV10-2 and TRBJ1-2; weak D call: TRBD1 (5 bases). The V gene lost 2 bases and the J gene lost 2 bases, with 9 bases spanning the gap. CDR1 is WSHSY, CDR2 SAAADI, per germline. The CDR3 has 14 residues.

This clonotype was counted only a few times. The chain is built from TRBV19 and TRBJ2-3, with a tentative D call TRBD1 (6 bases). V shed 0 bases and J shed 3 bases, with 10 bases lying between them. The CDR3 consists of 15 residues. Germline CDR1 reads LNHDA; CDR2 reads SQIVND (reference sequence). This CDR3 reads CASSIEGRGTDTQYF. The CDR3 coding sequence is TGTGCCAGTAGTATAGAAGGCAGGGGTACAGATACGCAGTATTTT.

This clonotype has only a few counts. The V and J genes are TRBV12-3 or TRBV12-4 and TRBJ1-6; D uncertain. V gave up 0 bases and J gave up 7 bases, with 7 bases separating them. This CDR3 comprises 14 residues. CDR3 in amino acids: CASSLAVPNSPLHF. CDR3 in DNA: TGTGCCAGCAGTTTAGCGGTACCCAATTCACCCCTCCACTTT.

In regard to this clonotype: Since no conserved phenylalanine or tryptophan closes the CDR3, a read error is the likely cause. This chain connects TRBV27 to TRBJ2-1; TRBD2 is a possible D gene (5 bases). This CDR3 has 12 amino acids. V gave up 6 bases and J gave up 7 bases, with 10 bases separating them. Germline V gives CDR1 MNHEY, CDR2 SMNVEV (reference sequence). The CDR3 sequence: CASSRRTNEQFV. The CDR3 nucleotides are TGTGCCAGCAGCCGAAGGACTAATGAGCAGTTCGTC.

The chain links TRBV6-1 to TRBJ1-1; D unclear. Trimming left V 7 bases short and J 0 bases short, with 12 bases between. CDR1 and CDR2 (germline): MNHNS, SASEGT. The CDR3 has 14 amino acids. CDR3 protein: CASTFGQMNTEAFF. CDR3 bases: TGTGCCAGCACCTTTGGCCAGATGAACACTGAAGCTTTCTTT.

As regards this clonotype: One junction end disagrees with the germline gene, perhaps due to a read error. J is TRBJ2-1 and V is TRBV3-1; perhaps D is TRBD1 or TRBD2 (6 bases each). Germline V gene sequence: CDR1 LGHDT, CDR2 YNNKEL (reference sequence). The CDR3 totals 14 residues. The CDR3 nucleotides are TGTGCCAGCAGAAAGGGGGGCGGCAACAATGATCAGGTCTTC. Protein: CASRKGGGNNDQVF.

The V call is TRBV7-2, the J call TRBJ2-3; D gene ambiguous. This CDR3 is built from 13 residues. Between the trimmed V and J ends, which lost 1 base and 7 bases, there was a span of 9 bases. Germline CDR1 is SGHTA and CDR2 is FQGNSA. The CDR3 nucleotides read TGTGCCAGCAGCTTAGATGGGGTGAATACGCAGTATTTT. It is translated as CASSLDGVNTQYF.

V and J are TRBV7-2 and TRBJ1-2, with 7 nucleotides matching TRBD1. The CDR3 has 14 residues. Germline CDR1 SGHTA, CDR2 FQGNSA. Trimming took 5 bases from V and 5 from J; bases not matched to a gene: 8. The DNA for the CDR3 is TGTGCCAGCAGCCTCGAACCGGGACAGTATGGCTACACCTTC. Protein product: CASSLEPGQYGYTF.

The chain recombines TRBV2 with TRBJ1-6; weak D call: TRBD1 (6 bases). Germline loops: CDR1 SNHLY, CDR2 FYNNEI. The CDR3 totals 14 residues. V dropped 5 bases and J dropped 9 bases, with 14 bases sitting between them. Written as DNA, the CDR3 is TGTGCCAGCAGTCCACAGGGACAAGCTTCACCCCTCCACTTT. It is translated as CASSPQGQASPLHF.

This chain connects TRBV12-3 or TRBV12-4 to TRBJ1-2; 7 nucleotides match TRBD1. The CDR3 runs 14 residues. V was clipped by 4 bases and J by 8 bases; unmatched bases: 10. The CDR3 sequence: CASSYHQGGAGYTF. The CDR3, as DNA: TGTGCCAGCAGTTACCACCAAGGGGGCGCCGGCTACACCTTC.

J is TRBJ2-1 and V is TRBV2; 8 bases match TRBD1. The V and J ends lost 4 bases and 5 bases, in that order; junction bases with no gene match: 7. Germline V gene data show CDR1 as SNHLY and CDR2 as FYNNEI. The CDR3 is made up of 15 amino acids. The CDR3 nucleotides read TGTGCCAGCAGTGCCAACAGGGGGGATCACAATGAGCAGTTCTTC. Its translation: CASSANRGDHNEQFF.

This clonotype appeared a few times. The chain carries TRBV11-3 and TRBJ2-1; D unresolved. The germline gives CDR1 SGHNT, CDR2 YENEEA. This CDR3 is 16 amino acids long. V was pared by 1 base and J by 0 bases, with 10 bases between. The CDR3 sequence: CASSLGRPHSYNEQFF. In DNA form, the CDR3 reads TGTGCCAGCAGCTTAGGACGGCCACACTCCTACAATGAGCAGTTCTTC.

There are a few counts of this clonotype. The chain recombines TRBV20-1 with TRBJ2-1; TRBD2 aligns across 8 bases. Germline assignment: CDR1 DFQATT and CDR2 SNEGSKA (reference sequence). The CDR3 spans 14 residues. V shed 6 bases, J shed 6 bases, and the junction held 10 bases outside the gene matches. The CDR3 loop reads CSAINRLAGNEQFF. CDR3 nucleotides: TGCAGTGCCATCAACCGGCTAGCGGGCAATGAGCAGTTCTTC.

This clonotype was detected only a few times. The chain uses TRBV2 and TRBJ2-3, with D possibly TRBD1 on 5 matching bases. V dropped 5 bases and J dropped 2 bases, with 11 bases sitting between them. This CDR3 contains 14 residues. The germline CDR1 and CDR2 sequences are SNHLY and FYNNEI. CDR3 loop: CASSTGSHTDTQYF. The CDR3 nucleotides read TGTGCCAGCAGTACAGGTAGCCACACAGATACGCAGTATTTT.

Comments on this clonotype: One end of the junction varies from germline; a read error may be responsible. The J gene is TRBJ2-1, the V gene TRBV2; 7 nucleotides line up with TRBD1. Germline V CDR1 and CDR2: SNHLY, FYNNEI. The CDR3 loop spans 13 amino acids. The CDR3 region is CASRDSSHNEQFF. The CDR3 DNA reads TGTGCCAGTAGGGACAGCTCCCACAATGAGCAGTTCTTC.

The CDR3 DNA sequence: TGCAGTGCTAGTGTGTCACAGGGGAGTGGCTACACCTTC. Translating gives CSASVSQGSGYTF. V and J are TRBV20-1 and TRBJ1-2; TRBD1 matches 7 bases. There are 13 residues in the CDR3. Trimming removed 3 bases from V and 7 bases from J; junction bases left unmatched: 8. Germline V gene data show CDR1 as DFQATT and CDR2 as SNEGSKA (reference sequence).

The rearrangement links TRBV27 to TRBJ1-6, with 9 bases identical to TRBD1. V lost 3 bases and J lost 10; bases outside the gene matches: 7. Germline lookup yields CDR1 MNHEY and CDR2 SMNVEV (reference sequence). This CDR3 spans 15 amino acids. DNA for the CDR3: TGTGCCAGCAGTTTGGGGACAGGGAGTGGATCACCCCTCCACTTT. Translated, it gives CASSLGTGSGSPLHF.

The chain joins TRBV7-9 to TRBJ1-1; 10 bases agree with TRBD1. Trimming at V came to 1 base and at J to 0 bases, leaving 8 bases not matched to a gene. Germline CDR1 and CDR2: SEHNR and FQNEAQ (reference sequence). The CDR3 is made up of 18 amino acids. DNA for the CDR3: TGTGCCAGCAGCTTAGTCCGGGACAGGGGCCCCCTGAACACTGAAGCTTTCTTT. Translation: CASSLVRDRGPLNTEAFF.

The rearrangement uses TRBV20-1 and TRBJ1-2; no firm D call. Looked up from germline, CDR1 is DFQATT and CDR2 is SNEGSKA (reference sequence). This CDR3 is 13 amino acids long. Trimming shortened V by 3 bases and J by 4 bases, and 12 bases separated the two germline ends. CDR3 loop: CSASGPLPYGYTF. CDR3 nucleotides: TGCAGTGCTAGTGGGCCTTTGCCCTATGGCTACACCTTC.

The rearrangement links TRBV28 to TRBJ1-5; 9 bases align to TRBD1. V trimming: 6 bases; J trimming: 1 base; junction bases outside the gene matches: 13. The V gene's germline CDR1 is MDHEN and CDR2 SYDVKM. The CDR3 has 18 residues. CDR3 loop: CASSPVGQGWRSNQPQHF. CDR3 DNA sequence: TGTGCCAGCAGCCCCGTGGGACAGGGCTGGAGAAGCAATCAGCCCCAGCATTTT.

The V and J genes are TRBV7-9 and TRBJ2-7, with D perhaps matching TRBD1 (6 bases). CDR3 length equals 13 residues. Between the trimmed V and J ends, which lost 5 bases and 3 bases, there was a span of 11 bases. Germline V gene sequence: CDR1 SEHNR, CDR2 FQNEAQ (reference sequence). This CDR3 is CASSADRIYEQYF. The CDR3 DNA reads as TGTGCCAGCAGCGCAGACAGGATCTACGAGCAGTACTTC.

This rearrangement joins TRBV20-1 to TRBJ2-7; 8 nucleotides match TRBD2. CDR1 DFQATT and CDR2 SNEGSKA come from the germline V gene (reference sequence). This CDR3 is 13 amino acids long. V lost 5 bases, J lost 2 bases, and 5 bases stayed unmatched. The CDR3 is CSAWGSGTYEQYF. Here the CDR3 DNA reads TGCAGTGCTTGGGGTAGCGGGACCTACGAGCAGTACTTC.

The chain recombines TRBV7-7 with TRBJ2-5; TRBD2 agrees at 7 bases. V was pared by 5 bases and J by 5 bases, with 5 bases of the junction left unmatched. The CDR3 length is 13 residues. Germline lookup yields CDR1 SSHAT and CDR2 FNYEAQ (reference sequence). Here the CDR3 reads CASSKTSVETQYF. The CDR3 DNA reads TGTGCCAGCAGCAAAACTAGCGTCGAGACCCAGTACTTC. The complete variable domain, with remaining parts taken from reference TRBV7-7 and TRBJ2-5, reads GAGVSQSPRYKVTKRGQDVTLRCDPISSHATLYWYQQALGQGPEFLTYFNYEAQPDKSGLPSDRFSAERPEGSISTLTIQRTEQRDSAMYRCASSKTSVETQYFGPGTRLLVL.